This paragraph covers one T cell receptor (beta chain) sequence. The sample is drawn from a study of shared clonotypes between healthy human individuals. Generated by immunoSEQ multiplex PCR, the TCRdb table keeps only in-frame clones and is missing some. The table records 2.5 million or so clones, more than 80% of them present only once. The receptor's source is a man aged 18 to 30 in good health. Input material: naive CD4+ T cells sorted from blood. Indicated subset: CD45RA+ positively selected.

CDR3 region: CASSVVGQGGAGELFF. CDR3 in DNA: TGTGCCAGCAGCGTAGTTGGTCAGGGAGGCGCCGGGGAGCTGTTTTTT. The V and J genes are TRBV9 and TRBJ2-2; TRBD2 is a possible D gene (6 bases). V was pared by 0 bases and J by 6 bases, with 15 bases between. Germline V gene sequence: CDR1 SGDLS, CDR2 YYNGEE. The CDR3 loop spans 16 amino acids.